Only a few counts were recorded for the clone carrying this T cell receptor beta chain. The data belong to a study of blood T cell repertoires in COVID-19. Study at large: Italy, Spain and the United States were the sources of the convalescent and acute COVID-19 samples. T cells, B-cell-depleted T cells, or PBMCs supplied cDNA or gDNA.

V was cut by 5 bases and J by 0 bases, with 13 bases left in between. This CDR3 contains 16 residues. CDR1 and CDR2 (germline): SSHAT, FNYEAQ (reference sequence). Authors' analysis steps: It was from reference gene primer amplification that nucleated cell counts were estimated. The table came from immunoSEQ multiplex PCR; TCRdb's copy has only in-frame clones and leaves some out. For V, J and clone size, that table is used; D and trimming come from the DNA. The data contain more than 75,000 clones, roughly nine tenths of them singletons. Sequenced sample: peripheral blood. This receptor was obtained from a man over 45 with acute or convalescent COVID-19. J is TRBJ2-2 and V is TRBV7-7, with D perhaps matching TRBD1 (5 bases). In DNA, the CDR3 is TGTGCCAGCAGCCCTCGCGCAGGGACGAACACCGGGGAGCTGTTTTTT. Its translation is CASSPRAGTNTGELFF.